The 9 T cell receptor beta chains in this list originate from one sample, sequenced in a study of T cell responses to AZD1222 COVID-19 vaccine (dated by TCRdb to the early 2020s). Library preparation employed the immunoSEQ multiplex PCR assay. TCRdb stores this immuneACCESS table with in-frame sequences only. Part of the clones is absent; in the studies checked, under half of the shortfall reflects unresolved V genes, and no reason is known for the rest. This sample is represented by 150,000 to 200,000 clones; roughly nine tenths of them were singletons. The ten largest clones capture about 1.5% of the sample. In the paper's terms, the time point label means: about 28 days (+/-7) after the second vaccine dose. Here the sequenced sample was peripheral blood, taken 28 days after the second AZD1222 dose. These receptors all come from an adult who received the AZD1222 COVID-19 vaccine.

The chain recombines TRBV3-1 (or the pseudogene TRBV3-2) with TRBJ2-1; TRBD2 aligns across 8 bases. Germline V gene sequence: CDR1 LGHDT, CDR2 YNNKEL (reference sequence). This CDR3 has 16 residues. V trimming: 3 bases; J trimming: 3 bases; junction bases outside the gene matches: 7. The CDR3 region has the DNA TGTGCCAGCAGCCAGGGGGGACTAGTCCGCTACAATGAGCAGTTCTTC. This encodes CASSQGGLVRYNEQFF.

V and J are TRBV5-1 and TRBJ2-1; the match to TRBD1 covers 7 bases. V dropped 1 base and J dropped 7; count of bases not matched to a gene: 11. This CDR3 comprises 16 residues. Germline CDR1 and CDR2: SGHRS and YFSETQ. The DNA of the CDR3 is TGCGCCAGCAGCTTGTTTGAGGGGGCAGATACAAATGAGCAGTTCTTC. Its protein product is CASSLFEGADTNEQFF.

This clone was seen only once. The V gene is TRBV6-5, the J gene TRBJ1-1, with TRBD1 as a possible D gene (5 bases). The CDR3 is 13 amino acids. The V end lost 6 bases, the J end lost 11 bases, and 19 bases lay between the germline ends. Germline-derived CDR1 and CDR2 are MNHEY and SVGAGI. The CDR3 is CASRGVGKPGAFF. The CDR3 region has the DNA TGTGCCAGCAGGGGGGTTGGCAAACCGGGGGCTTTCTTT.

CDR3 protein: CASSEDLRGPPGELFF. DNA for the CDR3: TGTGCCAGCAGCGAAGATCTTCGAGGCCCTCCCGGGGAGCTGTTTTTT. The V and J genes are TRBV21-1 and TRBJ2-2; TRBD2 is taken as the D call from the table, unchecked against the DNA. TRBV21-1 is noted as a pseudogene. The CDR3 consists of 16 residues.

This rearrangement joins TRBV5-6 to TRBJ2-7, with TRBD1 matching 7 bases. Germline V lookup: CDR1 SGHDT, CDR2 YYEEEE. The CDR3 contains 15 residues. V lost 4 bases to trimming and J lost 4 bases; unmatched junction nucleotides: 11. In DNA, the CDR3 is TGTGCCAGCAGCCGGAGCCGGGACAGCCTTTACGAGCAGTACTTC. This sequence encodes CASSRSRDSLYEQYF.

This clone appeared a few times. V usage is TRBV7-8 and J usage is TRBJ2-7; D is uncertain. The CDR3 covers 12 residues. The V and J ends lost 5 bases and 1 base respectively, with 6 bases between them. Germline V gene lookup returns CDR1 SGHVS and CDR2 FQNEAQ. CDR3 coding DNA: TGTGCCAGCAGCCCCGTTTCCTACGAGCAGTACTTC. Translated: CASSPVSYEQYF.

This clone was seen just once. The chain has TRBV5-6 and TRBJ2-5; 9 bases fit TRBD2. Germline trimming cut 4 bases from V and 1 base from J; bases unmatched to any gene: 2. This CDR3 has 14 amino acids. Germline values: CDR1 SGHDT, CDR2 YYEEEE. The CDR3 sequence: CASSGGLAQETQYF. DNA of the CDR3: TGTGCCAGCAGCGGGGGACTAGCCCAAGAGACCCAGTACTTC.

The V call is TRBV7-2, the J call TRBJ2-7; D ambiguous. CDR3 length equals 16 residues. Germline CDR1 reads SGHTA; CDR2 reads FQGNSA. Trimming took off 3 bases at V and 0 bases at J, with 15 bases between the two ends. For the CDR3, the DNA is TGTGCCAGCAGCTTTAGCATGGCACACCACTCCTACGAGCAGTACTTC. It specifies CASSFSMAHHSYEQYF. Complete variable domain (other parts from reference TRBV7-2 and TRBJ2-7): GAGVSQSPSNKVTEKGKDVELRCDPISGHTALYWYRQSLGQGLEFLIYFQGNSAPDKSGLPSDRFSAERTGGSVSTLTIQRTQQEDSAVYLCASSFSMAHHSYEQYFGPGTRLTVT.

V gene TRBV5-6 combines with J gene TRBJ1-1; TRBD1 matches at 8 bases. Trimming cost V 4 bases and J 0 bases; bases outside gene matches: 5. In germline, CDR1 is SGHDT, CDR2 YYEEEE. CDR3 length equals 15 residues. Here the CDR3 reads CASSVTGVVNTEAFF. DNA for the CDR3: TGTGCCAGCAGCGTGACAGGGGTGGTGAACACTGAAGCTTTCTTT.